This record covers a single TCR beta chain. The method was immunoSEQ multiplex PCR; TCRdb's version includes in-frame clones alone and lacks a portion of them. The table has a few hundred thousand clones, approximately 90% seen once. The sample belongs to a study of Ad26.COV2.S vaccination and SARS-CoV-2 variants. Overall study: The study gave Ad26.COV2.S intramuscularly, once or twice 56 days apart.

CDR1 and CDR2 from the germline V gene are SGHDT and YYEEEE. The CDR3 is 14 amino acids. The V end lost 4 bases, the J end lost 1 base, and 12 bases lay between the germline ends. Treatment noted: 15 to 20 received Ad26.COV2.S at low or high dose, single or two shots; several received placebo; per-sample allocation not given. Sampling was done on day 63 after the first vaccine or placebo injection. Donation was by an adult aged 18-55 years who was in Boston. An Ad26 vector carrying the Wuhan-strain SARS-CoV-2 spike served as the vaccine. The sample was peripheral blood, taken in a trial of Ad26.COV2.S vaccine versus placebo. J is TRBJ2-7 and V is TRBV5-6; D may be TRBD1 or TRBD2 (5 bases each). The TCR comes from a person aged 18-65 years who received the Ad26.COV2.S COVID-19 vaccine or a placebo. Here the CDR3 reads CASSGGRWSYEQYF. CDR3 bases: TGTGCCAGCAGCGGGGGACGGTGGTCCTACGAGCAGTACTTC.